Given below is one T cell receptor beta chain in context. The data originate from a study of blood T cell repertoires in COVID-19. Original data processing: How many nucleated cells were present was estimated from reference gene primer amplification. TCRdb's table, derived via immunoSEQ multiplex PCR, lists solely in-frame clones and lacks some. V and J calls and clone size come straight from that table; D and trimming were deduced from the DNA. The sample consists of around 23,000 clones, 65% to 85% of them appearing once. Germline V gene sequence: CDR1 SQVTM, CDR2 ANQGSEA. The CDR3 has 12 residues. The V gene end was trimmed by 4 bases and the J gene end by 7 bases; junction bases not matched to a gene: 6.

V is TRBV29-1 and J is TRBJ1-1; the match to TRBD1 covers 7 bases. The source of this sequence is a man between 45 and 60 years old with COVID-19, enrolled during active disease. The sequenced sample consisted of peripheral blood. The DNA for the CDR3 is TGCAGCGTTGCAAGACAGGGATTTGAAGCTTTCTTT. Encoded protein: CSVARQGFEAFF.